One sample yielded the 14 T cell receptor beta chains listed below, sequenced in a study of shared clonotypes between healthy human individuals. Assay used: immunoSEQ multiplex PCR; TCRdb lists only in-frame clones, some missing. There are 550,000 to 700,000 clones in the sample; around four fifths occur only once, and more than 1.5% lies in the top ten. Sample: memory CD4+ T cells sorted from blood. Subset indicated: CD45RA-negative fraction. All receptors come from a woman under 40 in good health.

J is TRBJ1-2 and V is TRBV19, with TRBD1 identical over 11 bases. J was trimmed by 4 bases and V by 6 bases; bases with no gene match: 7. This CDR3 contains 15 residues. The germline V gene has CDR1 LNHDA and CDR2 SQIVND (reference sequence). The CDR3 protein is CASRGTGGLGYGYTF. CDR3 DNA sequence: TGTGCCAGTAGGGGGACAGGGGGTCTCGGCTATGGCTACACCTTC.

The J gene is TRBJ2-7, the V gene TRBV25-1; no definite D call. The CDR3 covers 14 residues. Germline values: CDR1 MGHDK, CDR2 SYGVNS. V gave up 0 bases and J gave up 6 bases, with 12 bases separating them. The CDR3 DNA reads as TGTGCCAGCAGTGAATATTTAGAGGTTGGCGAGCAGTACTTC. Amino acids: CASSEYLEVGEQYF.

V usage is TRBV13 and J usage is TRBJ2-1, with 8 bases matching TRBD2. The ends lost 1 base at V and 7 bases at J; junction bases unmatched: 3. This CDR3 contains 14 residues. CDR1 is PRHDT and CDR2 is FYEKMQ in the germline V gene (reference sequence). The CDR3 is CASSLVQRENEQFF. In DNA, the CDR3 is TGTGCCAGCAGCTTAGTTCAGCGGGAGAATGAGCAGTTCTTC.

The CDR3 reads CAWKIPFRGYTF. CDR3 DNA: TGTGCCTGGAAAATACCTTTCCGGGGCTACACCTTC. The V gene is TRBV30, the J gene TRBJ1-2; D not certain. This CDR3 is built from 12 residues. Germline CDR1 reads GTSNPN; CDR2 reads SVGIG (reference sequence). Trimming stripped 4 bases from V and 8 bases from J, with 14 bases between.

The chain links TRBV13 to TRBJ2-5, with D perhaps matching TRBD2 (6 bases). V lost 7 bases and J lost 5, with 17 bases in between. Germline V gene data show CDR1 as PRHDT and CDR2 as FYEKMQ (reference sequence). This CDR3 has 14 residues. CDR3 in amino acids: CASTSGVSRETQYF. The CDR3 nucleotides read TGTGCCAGCACCTCGGGAGTTTCGCGGGAGACCCAGTACTTC.

The chain couples TRBV28 to TRBJ1-1, with D possibly being TRBD1 (5 bases). CDR3 length: 17 amino acids. Germline values: CDR1 MDHEN, CDR2 SYDVKM. Trimming cost V 3 bases and J 0 bases, with 17 bases left between them. The CDR3 DNA reads TGTGCCAGCAGTTTCTCCCCGACAGCTAGCATGAACACTGAAGCTTTCTTT. Translation gives CASSFSPTASMNTEAFF.

The chain has TRBV7-2 and TRBJ1-1; a weak D match, TRBD1 (5 bases). V dropped 2 bases and J dropped 4 bases, with 14 bases sitting between them. Germline V lookup: CDR1 SGHTA, CDR2 FQGNSA. The CDR3 has 15 amino acids. In DNA, the CDR3 is TGTGCCAGCAGCTTAAGCAGGGCCATAGGCACTGAAGCTTTCTTT. Amino acid sequence: CASSLSRAIGTEAFF.

The rearrangement uses TRBV5-1 and TRBJ1-4, with 8 bases that match TRBD1. CDR3 length equals 14 residues. The V gene end was trimmed by 5 bases and the J gene end by 6 bases; junction bases not matched to a gene: 6. Germline-derived CDR1 and CDR2 are SGHRS and YFSETQ. CDR3 in amino acids: CASRWQDRDEKLFF. CDR3 coding DNA: TGCGCCAGCAGATGGCAGGACAGGGATGAAAAACTGTTTTTT.

The chain couples TRBV25-1 to TRBJ2-7; 9 nucleotides agree with TRBD2. Germline V gives CDR1 MGHDK, CDR2 SYGVNS. This CDR3 comprises 14 residues. The trim removed 2 bases at V and 4 bases at J, leaving 3 bases unmatched. The CDR3 DNA reads as TGTGCCAGCAGTGAAGCGGGAGGGCCTTACGAGCAGTACTTC. Translation gives CASSEAGGPYEQYF.

The chain has TRBV5-4 and TRBJ1-5; D might be TRBD1 (6 bases). Trimming left V 4 bases short and J 5 bases short, with 13 bases between. Germline loops: CDR1 SGHNT, CDR2 YYREEE (reference sequence). The CDR3 is 14 residues long. The CDR3 DNA reads TGTGCCAGCAGCAGGCAGGACAGTTATCAGCCCCAGCATTTT. This codes for CASSRQDSYQPQHF.

The CDR3 nucleotides are TGTGCCAGCAGCTTACCGAACACAGGGGTGGAGCAGTTCTTC. It is translated as CASSLPNTGVEQFF. This chain uses TRBV7-6 with TRBJ2-1, with 7 bases that match TRBD1. The germline V gene has CDR1 SGHVS and CDR2 FNYEAQ. J was trimmed by 10 bases and V by 2 bases; bases with no gene match: 8. CDR3 length: 14 residues.

V and J are TRBV5-1 and TRBJ2-3; TRBD2 might be the D (6 bases). The V end lost 2 bases, the J end lost 6 bases, and 16 bases lay between the germline ends. Germline CDR1 is SGHRS and CDR2 is YFSETQ. CDR3 size: 15 residues. The CDR3 spells CASSFGTGETDTQYF. The CDR3 region has the DNA TGCGCCAGCAGCTTCGGGACGGGAGAGACGGATACGCAGTATTTT.

This chain connects TRBV5-1 to TRBJ2-2; 9 nucleotides agree with TRBD1. The CDR3 loop spans 16 amino acids. V was clipped by 3 bases and J by 0 bases; unmatched bases: 3. CDR1 is SGHRS, CDR2 YFSETQ, per germline. CDR3 region: CASSSQGAANTGELFF. Written as DNA, the CDR3 is TGCGCCAGCAGCTCACAGGGGGCCGCGAACACCGGGGAGCTGTTTTTT.

This chain joins TRBV13 and TRBJ1-2, with D possibly matching TRBD1 (6 bases). The CDR3 is 14 residues long. Germline V gene data show CDR1 as PRHDT and CDR2 as FYEKMQ (reference sequence). V shed 0 bases and J shed 4 bases, with 9 bases lying between them. The CDR3 DNA follows: TGTGCCAGCAGCTTAGGGACAGGACTCTATGGCTACACCTTC. Translation: CASSLGTGLYGYTF.